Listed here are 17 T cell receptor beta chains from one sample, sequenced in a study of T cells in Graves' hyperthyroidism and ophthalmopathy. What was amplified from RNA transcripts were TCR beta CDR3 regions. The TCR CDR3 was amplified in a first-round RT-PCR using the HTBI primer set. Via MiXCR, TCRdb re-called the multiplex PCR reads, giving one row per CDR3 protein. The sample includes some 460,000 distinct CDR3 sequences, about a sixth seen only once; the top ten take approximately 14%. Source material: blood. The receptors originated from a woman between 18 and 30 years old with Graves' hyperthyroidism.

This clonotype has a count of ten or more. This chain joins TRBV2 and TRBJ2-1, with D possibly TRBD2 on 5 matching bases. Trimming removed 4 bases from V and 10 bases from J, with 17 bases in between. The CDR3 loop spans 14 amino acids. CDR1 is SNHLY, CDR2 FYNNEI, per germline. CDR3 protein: CASSGRRNTGEQFF. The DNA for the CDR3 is TGTGCCAGCAGTGGGCGGAGGAACACGGGAGAGCAGTTCTTC.

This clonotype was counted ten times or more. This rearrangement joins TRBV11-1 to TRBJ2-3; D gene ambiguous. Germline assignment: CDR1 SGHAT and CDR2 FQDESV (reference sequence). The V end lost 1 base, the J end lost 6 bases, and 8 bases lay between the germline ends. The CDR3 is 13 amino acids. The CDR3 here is CASSLGLGDTQYF. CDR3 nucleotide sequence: TGTGCCAGCAGCTTAGGGCTGGGGGATACGCAGTATTTT.

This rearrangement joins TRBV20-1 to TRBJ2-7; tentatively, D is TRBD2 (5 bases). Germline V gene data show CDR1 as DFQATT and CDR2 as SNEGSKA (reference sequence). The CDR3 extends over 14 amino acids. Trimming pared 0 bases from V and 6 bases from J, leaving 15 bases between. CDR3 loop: CSARDSRARGEQYF. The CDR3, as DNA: TGCAGTGCTAGAGATTCTCGGGCCCGGGGCGAGCAGTACTTC.

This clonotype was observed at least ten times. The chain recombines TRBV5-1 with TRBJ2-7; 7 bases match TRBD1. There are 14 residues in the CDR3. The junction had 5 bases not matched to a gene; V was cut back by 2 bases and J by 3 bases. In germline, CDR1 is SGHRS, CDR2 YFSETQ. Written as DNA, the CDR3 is TGCGCCAGCAGCTTTCGACAGGGCTTCTACGAGCAGTACTTC. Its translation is CASSFRQGFYEQYF.

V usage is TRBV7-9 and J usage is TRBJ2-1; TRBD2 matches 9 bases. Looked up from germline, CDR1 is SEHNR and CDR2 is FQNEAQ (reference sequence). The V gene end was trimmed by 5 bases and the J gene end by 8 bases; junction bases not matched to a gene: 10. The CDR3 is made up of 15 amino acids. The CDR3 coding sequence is TGTGCCAGCAGCCTACAAGCGGGGGGCCAGGATGAGCAGTTCTTC. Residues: CASSLQAGGQDEQFF.

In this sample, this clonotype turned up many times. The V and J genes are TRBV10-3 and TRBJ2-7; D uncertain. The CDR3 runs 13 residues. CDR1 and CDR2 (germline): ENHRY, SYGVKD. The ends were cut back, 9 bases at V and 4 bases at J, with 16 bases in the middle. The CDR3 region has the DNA TGTGCCATTACCTCTGGGCCGGAATACGAGCAGTACTTC. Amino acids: CAITSGPEYEQYF.

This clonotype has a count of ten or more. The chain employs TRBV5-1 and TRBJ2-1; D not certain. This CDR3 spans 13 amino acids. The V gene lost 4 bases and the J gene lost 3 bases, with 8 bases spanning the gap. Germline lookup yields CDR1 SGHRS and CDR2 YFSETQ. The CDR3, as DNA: TGCGCCAGCAGCGCCAGATACTACAATGAGCAGTTCTTC. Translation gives CASSARYYNEQFF.

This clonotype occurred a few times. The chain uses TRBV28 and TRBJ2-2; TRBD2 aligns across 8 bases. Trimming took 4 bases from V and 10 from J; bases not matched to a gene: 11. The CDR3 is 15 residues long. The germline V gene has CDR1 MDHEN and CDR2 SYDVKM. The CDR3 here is CASSSSGTRSEELFF. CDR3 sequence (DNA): TGTGCCAGCAGTTCCTCCGGGACTAGATCAGAGGAGCTGTTTTTT.

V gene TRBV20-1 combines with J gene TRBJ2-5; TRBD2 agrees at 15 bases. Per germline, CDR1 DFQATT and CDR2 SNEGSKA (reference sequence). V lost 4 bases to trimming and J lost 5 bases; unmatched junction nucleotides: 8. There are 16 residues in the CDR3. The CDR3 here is CSATPGLAGGSETQYF. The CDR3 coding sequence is TGCAGTGCTACCCCTGGACTAGCGGGGGGGTCTGAGACCCAGTACTTC.

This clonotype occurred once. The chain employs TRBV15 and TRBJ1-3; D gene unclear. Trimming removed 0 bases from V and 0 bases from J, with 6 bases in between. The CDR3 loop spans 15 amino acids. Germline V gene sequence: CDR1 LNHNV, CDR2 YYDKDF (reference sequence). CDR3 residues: CATSRDRISGNTIYF. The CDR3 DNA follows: TGTGCCACCAGCAGAGATCGGATCTCTGGAAACACCATATATTTT.

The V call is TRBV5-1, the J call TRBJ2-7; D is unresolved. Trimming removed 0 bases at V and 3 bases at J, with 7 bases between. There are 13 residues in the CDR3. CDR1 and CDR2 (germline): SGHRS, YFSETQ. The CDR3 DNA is TGCGCCAGCAGCTTGGTTGCAGGCTACGAGCAGTACTTC. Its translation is CASSLVAGYEQYF.

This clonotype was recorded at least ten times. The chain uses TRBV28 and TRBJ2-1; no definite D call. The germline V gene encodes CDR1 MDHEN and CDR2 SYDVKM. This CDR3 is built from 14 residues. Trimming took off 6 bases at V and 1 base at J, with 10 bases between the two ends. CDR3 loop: CASSHLKSYNEQFF. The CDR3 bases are TGTGCCAGCAGCCACCTTAAATCCTACAATGAGCAGTTCTTC.

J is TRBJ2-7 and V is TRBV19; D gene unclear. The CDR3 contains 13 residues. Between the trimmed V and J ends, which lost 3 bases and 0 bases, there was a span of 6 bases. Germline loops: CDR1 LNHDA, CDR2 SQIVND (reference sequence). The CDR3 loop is CASSIGFSYEQYF. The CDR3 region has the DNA TGTGCCAGTAGTATCGGGTTCTCCTACGAGCAGTACTTC.

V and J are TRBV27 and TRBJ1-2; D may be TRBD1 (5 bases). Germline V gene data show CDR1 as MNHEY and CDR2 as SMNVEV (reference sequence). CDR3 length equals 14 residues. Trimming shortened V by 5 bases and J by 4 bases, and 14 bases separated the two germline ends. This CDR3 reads CASSPPGGSYGYTF. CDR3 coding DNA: TGTGCCAGCAGTCCACCGGGGGGGAGCTATGGCTACACCTTC.

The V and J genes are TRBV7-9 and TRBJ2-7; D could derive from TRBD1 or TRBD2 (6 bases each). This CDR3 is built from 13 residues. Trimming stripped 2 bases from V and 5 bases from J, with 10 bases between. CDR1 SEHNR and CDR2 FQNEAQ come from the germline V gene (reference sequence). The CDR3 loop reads CASSLNGGDEQYF. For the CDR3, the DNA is TGTGCCAGCAGCTTAAACGGGGGCGACGAGCAGTACTTC.

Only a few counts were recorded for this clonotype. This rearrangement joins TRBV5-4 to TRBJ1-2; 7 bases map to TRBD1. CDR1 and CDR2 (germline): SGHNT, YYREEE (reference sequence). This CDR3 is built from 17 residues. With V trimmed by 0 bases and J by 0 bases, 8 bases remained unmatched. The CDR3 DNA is TGTGCCAGCAGCTTGGGGACAGGTCTTCGAGCTAACTATGGCTACACCTTC. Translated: CASSLGTGLRANYGYTF.

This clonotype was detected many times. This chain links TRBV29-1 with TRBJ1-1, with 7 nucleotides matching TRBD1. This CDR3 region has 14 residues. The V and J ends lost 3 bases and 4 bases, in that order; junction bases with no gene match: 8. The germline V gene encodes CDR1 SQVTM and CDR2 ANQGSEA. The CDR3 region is CSVDRGAVGTEAFF. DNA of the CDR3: TGCAGCGTTGACAGGGGGGCGGTTGGCACTGAAGCTTTCTTT.